Shown below are 16 T cell receptor beta chains from a single sample sequenced in a study of T cells after yellow fever vaccination. TCRdb re-derived calls from the 5' RACE reads in MiXCR, one entry per CDR3 protein. The sample contains 100,000 to 150,000 distinct CDR3 sequences, roughly 6.7% of which appear only once. Material: CD4+ T cells sorted from PBMCs, obtained around 10 days after the first yellow fever vaccination. These TCRs come from a man between 18 and 35 years old who received the YFV17D yellow fever vaccine.

This clonotype has a count of ten or more. The chain has TRBV30 and TRBJ2-1, with unresolved D. V dropped 3 bases and J dropped 6 bases, with 9 bases sitting between them. This CDR3 has 12 amino acids. CDR1 and CDR2 from the germline V gene are GTSNPN and SVGIG (reference sequence). In DNA, the CDR3 is TGTGCCTGGAGCCCAGCCCCCAATGAGCAGTTCTTC. It encodes CAWSPAPNEQFF. The full variable domain, completed using reference TRBV30 and TRBJ2-1, is SQTIHQWPATLVQPVGSPLSLECTVEGTSNPNLYWYRQAAGRGLQLLFYSVGIGQISSEVPQNLSASRPQDRQFILSSKKLLLSDSGFYLCAWSPAPNEQFFGPGTRLTVL.

The sample holds many counts of this clonotype. This chain links TRBV4-3 with TRBJ2-7, with D tentatively TRBD2 (5 bases). Germline V lookup: CDR1 LGHNA, CDR2 YSLEER. The CDR3 contains 16 residues. Trimming cost V 0 bases and J 0 bases, with 12 bases left between them. CDR3 loop: CASSQDSGSGSYEQYF. The CDR3 DNA reads as TGCGCCAGCAGCCAAGATTCGGGGTCAGGCTCCTACGAGCAGTACTTC.

The table lists this clonotype with many counts. The chain couples TRBV18 to TRBJ2-3; 11 positions agree with TRBD2. The J segment lost 3 bases and the V segment lost 1 base, leaving 3 bases of the junction unmatched. The CDR3 has 16 residues. Per the germline V gene, CDR1 is KGHSH and CDR2 is LQKENI. The CDR3 sequence is CASSPRLAGSTDTQYF. As DNA, the CDR3 is TGTGCCAGCTCACCACGACTAGCGGGGTCAACAGATACGCAGTATTTT.

This clonotype was observed many times. The chain carries TRBV5-5 and TRBJ1-1, with unresolved D. Germline V gene sequence: CDR1 SGHKS, CDR2 YYEKEE (reference sequence). V lost 2 bases and J 4 bases, leaving 15 bases between the germline ends. The CDR3 runs to 15 residues. The CDR3 DNA follows: TGTGCCAGCAGCTTCTTATGGGAATGGAGCACTGAAGCTTTCTTT. This sequence encodes CASSFLWEWSTEAFF.

This clonotype was counted ten times or more. V gene TRBV5-1 combines with J gene TRBJ2-5; 9 bases align to TRBD1. Germline loops: CDR1 SGHRS, CDR2 YFSETQ. The CDR3 sequence is 14 residues long. V lost 5 bases, J lost 2 bases, and 4 bases stayed unmatched. CDR3 amino acids: CASRLQGAQETQYF. DNA for the CDR3: TGCGCCAGCAGATTACAGGGGGCTCAAGAGACCCAGTACTTC.

The table lists this clonotype with many counts. J is TRBJ2-2 and V is TRBV4-3, with D unclear. V was pared by 0 bases and J by 3 bases, with 8 bases between. This CDR3 is built from 15 residues. Germline V gene lookup returns CDR1 LGHNA and CDR2 YSLEER. Here the CDR3 reads CASSQDVLDTGELFF. Written as DNA, the CDR3 is TGCGCCAGCAGCCAAGATGTGCTCGACACCGGGGAGCTGTTTTTT.

In this sample, this clonotype turned up many times. The chain combines TRBV7-9 with TRBJ1-2; D remains ambiguous. The CDR3 contains 13 residues. Germline loops: CDR1 SEHNR, CDR2 FQNEAQ (reference sequence). The V and J ends lost 2 bases and 2 bases respectively, with 6 bases between them. The CDR3 DNA sequence: TGTGCCAGCAGCTTATCCGTAAACTATGGCTACACCTTC. Residues: CASSLSVNYGYTF.

This clonotype was observed a handful of times. This chain uses TRBV18 with TRBJ2-6; D gene uncertain. V lost 0 bases and J 2 bases, leaving 2 bases between the germline ends. CDR1 is KGHSH and CDR2 is LQKENI in the germline V gene. The CDR3 loop spans 14 amino acids. The CDR3 loop reads CASSPPAGANVLTF. CDR3 nucleotides: TGTGCCAGCTCACCACCGGCTGGGGCCAACGTCCTGACTTTC.

This clonotype showed up many times. The chain couples TRBV10-3 to TRBJ2-7, with D unresolved. CDR1 is ENHRY, CDR2 SYGVKD, per germline. V was cut by 0 bases and J by 4 bases, with 4 bases left in between. The CDR3 totals 12 residues. The chain's CDR3 is CAISESGYEQYF. CDR3 DNA: TGTGCCATCAGTGAGTCTGGATACGAGCAGTACTTC.

This clonotype was counted at least ten times. V usage is TRBV2 and J usage is TRBJ1-1, with D uncertain. The CDR3 is made up of 13 amino acids. Trimming took off 10 bases at V and 0 bases at J, with 12 bases between the two ends. Per the germline V gene, CDR1 is SNHLY and CDR2 is FYNNEI. CDR3 sequence (DNA): TGTGCCAACCCGGCACAGATGAACACTGAAGCTTTCTTT. As protein: CANPAQMNTEAFF.

This clonotype was recorded many times. The V gene is TRBV27, the J gene TRBJ2-1; no definite D call. From germline, CDR1 is MNHEY and CDR2 SMNVEV (reference sequence). This CDR3 region has 11 residues. V was pared by 5 bases and J by 7 bases, with 6 bases between. The DNA of the CDR3 is TGTGCCAGCAGTAAGTGGAATGAGCAGTTCTTC. This codes for CASSKWNEQFF.

This clonotype was detected only once. The germline gene is not matched at one end of the junction; a read error may be the cause. The rearrangement uses TRBV20-1 and TRBJ2-7; 12 nucleotides align to TRBD2. Germline CDR1 DFQATT, CDR2 SNEGSKA (reference sequence). The CDR3 spans 15 residues. The CDR3 sequence: CCARSTLAGGYEQYF. In nucleotides, the CDR3 is TGCTGTGCTAGGTCGACGCTAGCGGGGGGGTACGAGCAGTACTTC.

In its sample, this clonotype was seen many times. This sequence joins TRBV4-2 and TRBJ2-1; D is possibly TRBD2 (5 bases). The germline V and J ends were trimmed by 4 bases and 5 bases, with 15 bases remaining between them. Germline CDR1 LGHNA, CDR2 YNFKEQ. The CDR3 is made up of 15 amino acids. The CDR3 loop reads CASSPFASRDNEQFF. In nucleotides, the CDR3 is TGTGCCAGCAGCCCCTTTGCTAGCCGGGACAATGAGCAGTTCTTC.

Many counts were recorded for this clonotype. The genes are TRBV11-2 and TRBJ2-7; TRBD1 or TRBD2 may be the D gene (7 bases each). The CDR3 is made up of 14 amino acids. V was clipped by 7 bases and J by 4 bases, with 17 bases between them. Per the germline V gene, CDR1 is SGHAT and CDR2 is FQNNGV. CDR3 nucleotide sequence: TGTGCCAGCACCTTGCGACAGGGAGGGTACGAGCAGTACGTC. Translated: CASTLRQGGYEQYV.

This clonotype was observed a handful of times. The J gene is TRBJ1-1, the V gene TRBV5-1, with D unresolved. There are 14 residues in the CDR3. Trimming took 0 bases from V and 6 from J, leaving 12 bases between them. Per germline, CDR1 SGHRS and CDR2 YFSETQ. The CDR3 DNA reads as TGCGCCAGCAGCTTGGGCGCCCAGGTAGCTGAAGCTTTCTTT. This sequence encodes CASSLGAQVAEAFF.

This clonotype was recorded at least ten times. The genes are TRBV20-1 and TRBJ1-1, with D possibly TRBD1 on 5 matching bases. Germline assignment: CDR1 DFQATT and CDR2 SNEGSKA (reference sequence). The V end was cut by 3 bases, the J end by 2 bases, with 10 bases between. The CDR3 sequence is 13 residues long. Here the CDR3 reads CSARVDRNTEAFF. Here the CDR3 DNA reads TGCAGTGCTAGGGTTGACAGAAACACTGAAGCTTTCTTT.